This TCR beta chain was observed in a study of T cells in narcolepsy. On the study more broadly: Patients with NT1 or NT2 and healthy control donors were enrolled. General observations from the study: Healthy controls reportedly lacked the autoreactive clonotypes serially found in patients' blood. Same-patient CSF and blood CD4+ T cell clonotypes included HCRT-specific and TRIB2-specific autoreactive ones.

The CDR3 runs 15 residues. Trimming at V came to 5 bases and at J to 5 bases, leaving 6 bases not matched to a gene. The germline CDR1 and CDR2 sequences are LNHDA and SQIVND (reference sequence). The protocol was immunoSEQ multiplex PCR, while the TCRdb copy is restricted to in-frame clones and leaves out a portion. The sample records tens of thousands of clones, around 87% being singletons. With regard to this clone: No antigen is known for it.

The chain employs TRBV19 and TRBJ1-6; 7 bases are shared with TRBD1. The source material was memory (CD45RA-) CD4+ T cells from blood. The receptor was derived from a human donor in good health. The CDR3, as DNA: TGTGCCAGTAGTGGGGGGACAGCAGATAATTCACCCCTCCACTTT. Encoded protein: CASSGGTADNSPLHF.